This T cell receptor beta chain emerged from a study of T cells in Graves' hyperthyroidism and ophthalmopathy. Study-wide results and caveats: Blood also contained most expanded thyroid clonotypes above 0.001.

Amplification of TCR beta CDR3 regions used RNA as the template. In the first-round RT-PCR of the TCR CDR3, the HTBI primer set was used. TCRdb passed the multiplex PCR reads through MiXCR, listing each CDR3 protein once. The sample lists a few hundred thousand distinct CDR3 sequences, around 15% seen once, with around 20% in the top ten. This clonotype has a count of ten or more. Its antigen remains unidentified. This receptor was taken from a woman aged 25-40 years with Graves' ophthalmopathy. The sequencing input was blood.

CDR3 region: CASSLARRVDEQYF. The CDR3 DNA reads as TGTGCCAGCAGCTTAGCCCGAAGGGTTGACGAGCAGTACTTC. The chain joins TRBV7-9 to TRBJ2-7, with D unresolved. The CDR3 totals 14 residues. V lost 0 bases and J 5 bases, leaving 11 bases between the germline ends. Germline loops: CDR1 SEHNR, CDR2 FQNEAQ (reference sequence).